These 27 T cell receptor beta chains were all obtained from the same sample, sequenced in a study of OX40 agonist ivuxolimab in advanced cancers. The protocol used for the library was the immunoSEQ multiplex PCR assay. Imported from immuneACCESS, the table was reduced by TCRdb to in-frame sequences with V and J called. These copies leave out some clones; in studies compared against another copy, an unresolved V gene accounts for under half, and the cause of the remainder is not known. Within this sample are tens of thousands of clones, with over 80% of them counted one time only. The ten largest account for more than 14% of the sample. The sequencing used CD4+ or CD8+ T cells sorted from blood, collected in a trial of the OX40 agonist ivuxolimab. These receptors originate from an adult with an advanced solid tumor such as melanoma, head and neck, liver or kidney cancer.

The CDR3: CASTKGTVNTGELFF. CDR3 coding DNA: TGTGCCAGCACCAAGGGGACAGTGAACACCGGGGAGCTGTTTTTT. The chain couples TRBV2 to TRBJ2-2, with 7 bases that match TRBD1. This CDR3 is 15 amino acids long. V shed 7 bases, J shed 1 base, and the junction held 6 bases outside the gene matches. Germline V gene lookup returns CDR1 SNHLY and CDR2 FYNNEI. The entire variable domain, with the rest obtained from reference TRBV2 and TRBJ2-2, is as follows: EPEVTQTPSHQVTQMGQEVILRCVPISNHLYFYWYRQILGQKVEFLVSFYNNEISEKSEIFDDQFSVERPDGSNFTLKIRSTKLEDSAMYFCASTKGTVNTGELFFGEGSRLTVL.

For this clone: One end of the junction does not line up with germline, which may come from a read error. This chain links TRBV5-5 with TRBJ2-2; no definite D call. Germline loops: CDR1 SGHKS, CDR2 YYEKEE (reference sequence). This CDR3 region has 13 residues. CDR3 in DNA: TGTGCCAACAGCGACTCGAACACCGGGGAGCTGTTTTTT. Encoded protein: CANSDSNTGELFF. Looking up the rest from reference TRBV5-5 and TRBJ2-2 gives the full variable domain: DAGVTQSPTHLIKTRGQQVTLRCSPISGHKSVSWYQQVLGQGPQFIFQYYEKEERGRGNFPDRFSARQFPNYSSELNVNALLLGDSALYLCANSDSNTGELFFGEGSRLTVL.

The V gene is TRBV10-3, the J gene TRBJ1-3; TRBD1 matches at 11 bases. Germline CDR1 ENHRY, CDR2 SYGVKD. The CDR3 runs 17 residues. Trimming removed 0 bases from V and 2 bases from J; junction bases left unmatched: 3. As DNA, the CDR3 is TGTGCCATCAGTGAGTCGAGGACAGGGGGCCCTGGAAACACCATATATTTT. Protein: CAISESRTGGPGNTIYF.

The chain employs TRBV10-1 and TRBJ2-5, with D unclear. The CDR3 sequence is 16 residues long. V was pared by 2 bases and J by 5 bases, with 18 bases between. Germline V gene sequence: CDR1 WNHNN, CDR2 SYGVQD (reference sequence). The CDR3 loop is CASSEDEEGLEETQYF. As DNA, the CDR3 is TGCGCCAGCAGTGAGGATGAGGAAGGGCTGGAGGAGACCCAGTACTTC.

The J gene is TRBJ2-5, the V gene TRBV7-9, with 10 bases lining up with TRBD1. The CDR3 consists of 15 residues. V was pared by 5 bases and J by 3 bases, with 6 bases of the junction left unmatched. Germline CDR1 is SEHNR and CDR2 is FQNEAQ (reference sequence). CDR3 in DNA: TGTGCCAGCAGCCATCCGGGGACAGGGGAAGAGACCCAGTACTTC. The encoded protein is CASSHPGTGEETQYF.

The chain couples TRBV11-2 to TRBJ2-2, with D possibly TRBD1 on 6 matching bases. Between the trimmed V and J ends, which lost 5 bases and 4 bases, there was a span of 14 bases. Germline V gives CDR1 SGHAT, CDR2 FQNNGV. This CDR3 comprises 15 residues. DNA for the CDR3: TGTGCCAGCAGCGTCCGGGACACCGCCACCGGGGAGCTGTTTTTT. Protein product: CASSVRDTATGELFF. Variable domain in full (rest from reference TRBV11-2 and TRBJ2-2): EAGVAQSPRYKIIEKRQSVAFWCNPISGHATLYWYQQILGQGPKLLIQFQNNGVVDDSQLPKDRFSAERLKGVDSTLKIQPAKLEDSAVYLCASSVRDTATGELFFGEGSRLTVL.

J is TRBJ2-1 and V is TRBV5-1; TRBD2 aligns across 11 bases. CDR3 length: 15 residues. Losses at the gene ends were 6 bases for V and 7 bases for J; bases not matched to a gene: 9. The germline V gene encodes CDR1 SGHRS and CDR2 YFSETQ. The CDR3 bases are TGCGCCAGCACACTAGCGGGAGATCTATGGAATGAGCAGTTCTTC. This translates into CASTLAGDLWNEQFF.

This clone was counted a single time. The chain's CDR3 is CASSSTPVGSSTDTQYF. CDR3 coding DNA: TGCGCCAGCAGCTCGACACCCGTCGGGAGTAGCACAGATACGCAGTATTTT. This rearrangement joins TRBV5-1 to TRBJ2-3; a weak D match, TRBD2 (6 bases). V was clipped by 3 bases and J by 0 bases, with 17 bases between them. The CDR3 is 17 residues long. Germline CDR1 is SGHRS and CDR2 is YFSETQ. The full variable domain, its missing parts supplied by reference TRBV5-1 and TRBJ2-3, is KAGVTQTPRYLIKTRGQQVTLSCSPISGHRSVSWYQQTPGQGLQFLFEYFSETQRNKGNFPGRFSGRQFSNSRSEMNVSTLELGDSALYLCASSSTPVGSSTDTQYFGPGTRLTVL.

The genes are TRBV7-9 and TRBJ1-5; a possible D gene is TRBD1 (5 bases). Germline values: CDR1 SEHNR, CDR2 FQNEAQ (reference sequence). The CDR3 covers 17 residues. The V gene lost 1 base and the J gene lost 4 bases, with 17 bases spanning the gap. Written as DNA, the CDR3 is TGTGCCAGCAGCTTAGTGGCAGCGGGGACGTATAATCAGCCCCAGCATTTT. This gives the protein CASSLVAAGTYNQPQHF.

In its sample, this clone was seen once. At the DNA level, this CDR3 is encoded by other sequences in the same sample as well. CDR3 in amino acids: CASSPPTGVNEKLFF. The DNA of the CDR3 is TGTGCCAGCTCACCACCAACAGGGGTTAATGAAAAACTGTTTTTT. V is TRBV18 and J is TRBJ1-4; 7 bases align to TRBD1. The junction had 2 bases not matched to a gene; V was cut back by 0 bases and J by 4 bases. The CDR3 is made up of 15 amino acids. In germline, CDR1 is KGHSH, CDR2 LQKENI. The complete variable domain, with remaining parts taken from reference TRBV18 and TRBJ1-4, reads NAGVMQNPRHLVRRRGQEARLRCSPMKGHSHVYWYRQLPEEGLKFMVYLQKENIIDESGMPKERFSAEFPKEGPSILRIQQVVRGDSAAYFCASSPPTGVNEKLFFGSGTQLSVL.

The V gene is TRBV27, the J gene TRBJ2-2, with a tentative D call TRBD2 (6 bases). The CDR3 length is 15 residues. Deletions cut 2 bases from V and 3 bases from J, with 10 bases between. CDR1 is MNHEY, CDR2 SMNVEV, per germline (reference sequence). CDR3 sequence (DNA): TGTGCCAGCAGTTTAGGGAGGTTTTACACCGGGGAGCTGTTTTTT. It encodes CASSLGRFYTGELFF.

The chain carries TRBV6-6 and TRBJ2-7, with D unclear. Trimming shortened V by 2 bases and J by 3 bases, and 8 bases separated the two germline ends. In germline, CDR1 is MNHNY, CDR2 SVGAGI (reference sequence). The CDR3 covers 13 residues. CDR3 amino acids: CASSYEEVYEQYF. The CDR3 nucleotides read TGTGCCAGCAGTTACGAAGAGGTCTACGAGCAGTACTTC.

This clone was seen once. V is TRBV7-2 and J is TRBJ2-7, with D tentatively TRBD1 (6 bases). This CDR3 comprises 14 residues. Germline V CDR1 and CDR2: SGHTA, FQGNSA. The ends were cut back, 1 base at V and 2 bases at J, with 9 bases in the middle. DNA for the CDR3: TGTGCCAGCAGCTTAGAGAGGGGGACCTACGAGCAGTACTTC. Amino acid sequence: CASSLERGTYEQYF.

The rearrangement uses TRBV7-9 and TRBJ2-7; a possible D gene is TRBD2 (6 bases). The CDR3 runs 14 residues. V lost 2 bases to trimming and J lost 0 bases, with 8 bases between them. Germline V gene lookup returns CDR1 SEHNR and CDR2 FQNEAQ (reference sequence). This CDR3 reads CASSLPGSSYEQYF. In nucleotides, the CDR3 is TGTGCCAGCAGCTTACCCGGGAGCTCCTACGAGCAGTACTTC. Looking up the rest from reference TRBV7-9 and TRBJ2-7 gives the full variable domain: DTGVSQNPRHKITKRGQNVTFRCDPISEHNRLYWYRQTLGQGPEFLTYFQNEAQLEKSRLLSDRFSAERPKGSFSTLEIQRTEQGDSAMYLCASSLPGSSYEQYFGPGTRLTVT.

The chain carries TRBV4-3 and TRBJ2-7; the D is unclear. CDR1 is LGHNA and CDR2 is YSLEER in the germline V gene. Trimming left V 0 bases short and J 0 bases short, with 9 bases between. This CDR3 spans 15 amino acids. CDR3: CASSQDSGSSYEQYF. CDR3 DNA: TGCGCCAGCAGCCAAGATTCGGGTAGCTCCTACGAGCAGTACTTC.

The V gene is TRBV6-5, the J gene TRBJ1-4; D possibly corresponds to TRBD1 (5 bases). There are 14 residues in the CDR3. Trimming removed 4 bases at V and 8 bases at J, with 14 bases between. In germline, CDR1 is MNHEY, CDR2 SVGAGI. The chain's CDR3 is CASSSLKGREKLFF. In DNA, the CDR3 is TGTGCCAGCAGTTCGTTGAAGGGGCGGGAAAAACTGTTTTTT.

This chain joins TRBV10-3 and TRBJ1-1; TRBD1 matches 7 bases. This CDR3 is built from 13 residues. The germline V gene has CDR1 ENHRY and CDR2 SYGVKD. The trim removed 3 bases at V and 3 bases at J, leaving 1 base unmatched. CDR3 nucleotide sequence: TGTGCCATCAGTGACGGACAGGACACTGAAGCTTTCTTT. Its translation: CAISDGQDTEAFF.

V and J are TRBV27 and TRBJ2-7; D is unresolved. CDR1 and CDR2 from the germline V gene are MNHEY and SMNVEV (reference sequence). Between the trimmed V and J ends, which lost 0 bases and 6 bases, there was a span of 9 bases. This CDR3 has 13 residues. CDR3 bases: TGTGCCAGCAGTTTATCGGGATACGCCGAGCAGTACTTC. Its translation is CASSLSGYAEQYF.

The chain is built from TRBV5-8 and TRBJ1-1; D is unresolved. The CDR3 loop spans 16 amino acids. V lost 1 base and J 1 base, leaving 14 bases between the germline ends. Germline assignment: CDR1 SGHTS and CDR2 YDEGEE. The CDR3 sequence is CASSLLNSYSNTEAFF. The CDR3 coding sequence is TGTGCCAGCAGCTTGCTTAACAGTTACTCGAACACTGAAGCTTTCTTT.

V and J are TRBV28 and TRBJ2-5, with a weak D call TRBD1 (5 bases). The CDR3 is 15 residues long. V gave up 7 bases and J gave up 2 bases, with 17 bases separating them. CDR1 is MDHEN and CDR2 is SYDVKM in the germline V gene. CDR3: CASTFWGGVQETQYF. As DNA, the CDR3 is TGTGCCAGCACCTTCTGGGGCGGAGTTCAAGAGACCCAGTACTTC. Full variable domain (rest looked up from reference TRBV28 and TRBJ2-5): DVKVTQSSRYLVKRTGEKVFLECVQDMDHENMFWYRQDPGLGLRLIYFSYDVKMKEKGDIPEGYSVSREKKERFSLILESASTNQTSMYLCASTFWGGVQETQYFGPGTRLLVL.

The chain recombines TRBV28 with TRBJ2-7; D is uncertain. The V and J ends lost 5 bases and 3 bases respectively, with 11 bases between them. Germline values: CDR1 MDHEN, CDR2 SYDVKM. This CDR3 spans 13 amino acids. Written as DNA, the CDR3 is TGTGCCAGCAGTCGACGGGTAGTCTACGAGCAGTACTTC. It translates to CASSRRVVYEQYF.

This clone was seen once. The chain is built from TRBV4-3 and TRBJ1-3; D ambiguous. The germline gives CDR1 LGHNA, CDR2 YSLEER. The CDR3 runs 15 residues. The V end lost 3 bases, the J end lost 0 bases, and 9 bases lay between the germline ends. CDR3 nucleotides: TGCGCCAGCAGCCAGAACAGTGGCTCTGGAAACACCATATATTTT. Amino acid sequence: CASSQNSGSGNTIYF.

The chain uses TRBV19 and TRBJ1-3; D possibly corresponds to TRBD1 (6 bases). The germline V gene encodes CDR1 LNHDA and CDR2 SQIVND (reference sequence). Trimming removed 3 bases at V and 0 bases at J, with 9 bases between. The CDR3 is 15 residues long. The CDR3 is CASSMTGDSGNTIYF. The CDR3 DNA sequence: TGTGCCAGTAGTATGACAGGAGACTCTGGAAACACCATATATTTT.

In DNA form, the CDR3 reads TGTGCCAGCAGCCAGGTCGCAGACAATGAGCAGTTCTTC. Protein: CASSQVADNEQFF. The chain combines TRBV7-8 with TRBJ2-1; D is ambiguous. The CDR3 runs 13 residues. Trimming shortened V by 5 bases and J by 5 bases, and 10 bases separated the two germline ends. CDR1 and CDR2 from the germline V gene are SGHVS and FQNEAQ.

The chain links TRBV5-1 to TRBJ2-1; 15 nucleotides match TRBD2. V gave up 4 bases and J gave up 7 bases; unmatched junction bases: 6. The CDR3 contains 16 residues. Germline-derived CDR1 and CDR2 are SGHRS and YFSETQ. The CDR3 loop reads CASSAPGLAGGNEQFF. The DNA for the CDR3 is TGCGCCAGCAGCGCTCCGGGACTAGCGGGAGGTAATGAGCAGTTCTTC.

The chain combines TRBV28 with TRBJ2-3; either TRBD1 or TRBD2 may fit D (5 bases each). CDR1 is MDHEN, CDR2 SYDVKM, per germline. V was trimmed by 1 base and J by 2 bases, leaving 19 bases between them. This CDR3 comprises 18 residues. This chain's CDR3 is CASSLSVSGTLSTDTQYF. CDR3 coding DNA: TGTGCCAGCAGTTTATCGGTGTCGGGGACCCTCTCCACAGATACGCAGTATTTT.

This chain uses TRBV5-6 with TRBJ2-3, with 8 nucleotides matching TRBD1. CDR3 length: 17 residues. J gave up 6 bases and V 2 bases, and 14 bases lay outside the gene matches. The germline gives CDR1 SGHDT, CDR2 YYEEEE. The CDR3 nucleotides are TGTGCCAGCAGCTTTCCCCAAGGGGACAGGCCCGCGGATACGCAGTATTTT. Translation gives CASSFPQGDRPADTQYF. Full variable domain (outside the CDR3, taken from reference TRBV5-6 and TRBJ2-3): DAGVTQSPTHLIKTRGQQVTLRCSPKSGHDTVSWYQQALGQGPQFIFQYYEEEERQRGNFPDRFSGHQFPNYSSELNVNALLLGDSALYLCASSFPQGDRPADTQYFGPGTRLTVL.